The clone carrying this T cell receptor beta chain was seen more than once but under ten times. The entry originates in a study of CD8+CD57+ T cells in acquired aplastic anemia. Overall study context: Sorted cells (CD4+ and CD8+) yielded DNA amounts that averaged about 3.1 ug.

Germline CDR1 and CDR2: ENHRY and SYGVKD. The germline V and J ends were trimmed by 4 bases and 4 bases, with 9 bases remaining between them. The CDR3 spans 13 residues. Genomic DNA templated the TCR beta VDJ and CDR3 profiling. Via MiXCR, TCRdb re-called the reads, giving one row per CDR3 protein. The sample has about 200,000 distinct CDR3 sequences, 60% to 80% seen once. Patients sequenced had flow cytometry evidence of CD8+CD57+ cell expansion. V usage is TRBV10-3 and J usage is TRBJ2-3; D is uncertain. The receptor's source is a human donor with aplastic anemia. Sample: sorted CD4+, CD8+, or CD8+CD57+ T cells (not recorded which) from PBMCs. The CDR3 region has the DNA TGTGCCATCAGTGCCGGGTACCCAGATACGCAGTATTTT. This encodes CAISAGYPDTQYF.